These T cell receptor beta chains were read from a single sample in a study of blood T cell repertoires in COVID-19. Clones were sequenced by immunoSEQ multiplex PCR, and TCRdb holds only the in-frame ones, with some missing. The sample shows just over 80,000 clones, around 86% of them seen only once. The sample taken for sequencing was peripheral blood. These receptors came from a man older than 75 with acute or convalescent COVID-19. The CDR3 runs from the conserved cysteine through the conserved F or W. The D gene is left open where the match is weak. A row's size may be missing; if present it is once, few, many or a size class.

CDR3 protein: CASTPTRSYPVIGLQFF
CDR3 DNA: TGTGCCAGTACCCCTACTAGGTCTTACCCAGTGATAGGTCTGCAGTTCTTC
D gene: NA
V gene: TRBV19
clone size: NA
J gene: TRBJ2-1

CDR3 protein: CASSEMGPYQPQHF
CDR3 DNA: TGTGCCAGCAGTGAAATGGGGCCATATCAGCCCCAGCATTTT
D gene: NA
V gene: TRBV2
clone size: few
J gene: TRBJ1-5

CDR3 protein: CASGPNTEAFF
CDR3 DNA: TGTGCCAGCGGGCCCAACACTGAAGCTTTCTTT
D gene: NA
V gene: TRBV6-5
clone size: few
J gene: TRBJ1-1

CDR3 protein: CASRWGHLNTGELFF
CDR3 DNA: TGTGCCAGCAGGTGGGGACACCTGAACACCGGGGAGCTGTTTTTT
D gene: NA
V gene: TRBV11-2
clone size: few
J gene: TRBJ2-2

CDR3 protein: CASRMETVNTEAFF
CDR3 DNA: TGTGCCAGCAGGATGGAGACGGTGAACACTGAAGCTTTCTTT
D gene: NA
V gene: TRBV2
clone size: NA
J gene: TRBJ1-1

CDR3 protein: CASSRAGGYEQYF
CDR3 DNA: TGTGCCAGCAGCCGGGCAGGGGGTTACGAGCAGTACTTC
D gene: TRBD1
V gene: TRBV7-9
clone size: once
J gene: TRBJ2-7

CDR3 protein: CASARLAGDTGELFF
CDR3 DNA: TGTGCCAGCGCTAGACTAGCGGGGGACACCGGGGAGCTGTTTTTT
D gene: TRBD2
V gene: TRBV3-1/TRBV3-2
clone size: NA
J gene: TRBJ2-2

CDR3 protein: CASSPDSPLTDTQYF
CDR3 DNA: TGTGCCAGCTCACCGGACAGCCCTCTCACAGATACGCAGTATTTT
D gene: NA
V gene: TRBV18
clone size: NA
J gene: TRBJ2-3

CDR3 protein: CASSEAPGSYGYTF
CDR3 DNA: TGTGCCAGCAGTGAAGCGCCGGGGAGCTATGGCTACACCTTC
D gene: NA
V gene: TRBV6-1
clone size: NA
J gene: TRBJ1-2

CDR3 protein: CSVEDQPQSGQFF
CDR3 DNA: TGCAGCGTTGAAGATCAACCGCAAAGCGGGCAGTTCTTC
D gene: NA
V gene: TRBV29-1
clone size: NA
J gene: TRBJ2-1

CDR3 protein: CASSLSAGGPKTQYF
CDR3 DNA: TGTGCCAGCAGCTTATCAGCGGGAGGGCCCAAGACCCAGTACTTC
D gene: TRBD2
V gene: TRBV7-3
clone size: NA
J gene: TRBJ2-5

CDR3 protein: CAISDRGDYGYTF
CDR3 DNA: TGTGCCATCAGTGACCGGGGGGACTATGGCTACACCTTC
D gene: NA
V gene: TRBV10-3
clone size: NA
J gene: TRBJ1-2

CDR3 protein: CASSSQGTAEAFF
CDR3 DNA: TGTGCCAGCAGTTCACAGGGTACGGCTGAAGCTTTCTTT
D gene: NA
V gene: TRBV6-5
clone size: NA
J gene: TRBJ1-1

CDR3 protein: CASSQASRTSGSNEQYF
CDR3 DNA: TGTGCCAGCAGCCAAGCATCGCGGACTAGCGGGAGTAACGAGCAGTACTTC
D gene: TRBD2
V gene: TRBV4-2
clone size: NA
J gene: TRBJ2-7

CDR3 protein: CASSSPPFTGELFF
CDR3 DNA: TGTGCCAGCAGCTCCCCCCCGTTCACCGGGGAGCTGTTTTTT
D gene: NA
V gene: TRBV5-5
clone size: NA
J gene: TRBJ2-2

CDR3 protein: CASSSRGTYTF
CDR3 DNA: TGTGCCAGCAGCTCACGCGGGACCTACACCTTC
D gene: NA
V gene: TRBV3-1/TRBV3-2
clone size: NA
J gene: TRBJ1-2

CDR3 protein: CASSPTPNTEAFF
CDR3 DNA: TGTGCCAGCTCACCGACACCGAACACTGAAGCTTTCTTT
D gene: NA
V gene: TRBV18
clone size: NA
J gene: TRBJ1-1

CDR3 protein: CATSRDTGELFF
CDR3 DNA: TGCGCCACCTCCAGGGACACCGGGGAGCTGTTTTTT
D gene: NA
V gene: TRBV5-1
clone size: NA
J gene: TRBJ2-2

CDR3 protein: CASSLDKGAGDEQFF
CDR3 DNA: TGTGCCAGCAGCTTGGATAAGGGGGCAGGGGATGAGCAGTTCTTC
D gene: TRBD1
V gene: TRBV5-6
clone size: NA
J gene: TRBJ2-1

CDR3 protein: CASSLSPGRGEKLFF
CDR3 DNA: TGTGCCAGCAGCTTATCACCGGGGCGGGGAGAAAAACTGTTTTTT
D gene: NA
V gene: TRBV7-2
clone size: NA
J gene: TRBJ1-4

CDR3 protein: CASWVGGTNTEAFF
CDR3 DNA: TGCGCCAGCTGGGTAGGAGGGACGAACACTGAAGCTTTCTTT
D gene: NA
V gene: TRBV5-1
clone size: NA
J gene: TRBJ1-1

CDR3 protein: CASSLLAGGLYTQYF
CDR3 DNA: TGTGCCAGCAGTTTACTAGCGGGAGGGCTGTATACGCAGTATTTT
D gene: TRBD2
V gene: TRBV28
clone size: NA
J gene: TRBJ2-3

CDR3 protein: CASSPRPIAYEQFF
CDR3 DNA: TGTGCCAGCAGCCCCAGACCCATAGCCTATGAGCAGTTCTTC
D gene: NA
V gene: TRBV7-9
clone size: NA
J gene: TRBJ2-1

CDR3 protein: CASSIIGEQFF
CDR3 DNA: TGTGCCAGCAGTATTATCGGTGAGCAGTTCTTC
D gene: NA
V gene: TRBV11-2
clone size: NA
J gene: TRBJ2-1

CDR3 protein: CASTPGGTDTQYF
CDR3 DNA: TGTGCCAGCACCCCCGGTGGCACAGATACGCAGTATTTT
D gene: NA
V gene: TRBV9
clone size: few
J gene: TRBJ2-3

CDR3 protein: CASSLLAGAPGNEQFF
CDR3 DNA: TGTGCCAGCAGCTTACTAGCGGGAGCTCCGGGCAATGAGCAGTTCTTC
D gene: TRBD2
V gene: TRBV11-2
clone size: NA
J gene: TRBJ2-1

CDR3 protein: CAWKWGRSTYEQYF
CDR3 DNA: TGTGCCTGGAAATGGGGGCGGAGTACCTACGAGCAGTACTTC
D gene: NA
V gene: TRBV30
clone size: NA
J gene: TRBJ2-7

CDR3 protein: CASSSSPGSTDTQYF
CDR3 DNA: TGCGCCAGCAGCAGCTCCCCGGGGAGCACAGATACGCAGTATTTT
D gene: NA
V gene: TRBV5-1
clone size: NA
J gene: TRBJ2-3

CDR3 protein: CASSLQGRGPDTQYF
CDR3 DNA: TGCGCCAGCAGCTTACAGGGGAGAGGACCAGATACGCAGTATTTT
D gene: TRBD1
V gene: TRBV5-1
clone size: NA
J gene: TRBJ2-3

CDR3 protein: CATSDGGSSNYGYTF
CDR3 DNA: TGTGCCACCAGTGATGGGGGCAGTTCTAACTATGGCTACACCTTC
D gene: NA
V gene: TRBV24-1
clone size: NA
J gene: TRBJ1-2

CDR3 protein: CASSPVAGYNQPQHF
CDR3 DNA: TGCGCCAGCAGCCCCGTGGCAGGGTACAATCAGCCCCAGCATTTT
D gene: NA
V gene: TRBV4-1
clone size: NA
J gene: TRBJ1-5

CDR3 protein: CASSFAQGEVSSTGELFF
CDR3 DNA: TGTGCCAGCAGCTTCGCACAGGGGGAAGTTTCAAGCACCGGGGAGCTGTTTTTT
D gene: TRBD1
V gene: TRBV7-9
clone size: NA
J gene: TRBJ2-2

CDR3 protein: CASSLGPLEQYF
CDR3 DNA: TGTGCCAGCAGCTTGGGCCCCTTGGAGCAGTACTTC
D gene: NA
V gene: TRBV7-8
clone size: NA
J gene: TRBJ2-7

CDR3 protein: CASSPGLSQETQYF
CDR3 DNA: TGTGCCAGCAGTCCAGGACTGTCACAAGAGACCCAGTACTTC
D gene: NA
V gene: TRBV7-3
clone size: NA
J gene: TRBJ2-5

CDR3 protein: CASSLTGSADTQYF
CDR3 DNA: TGTGCCAGCAGCTTAACGGGGTCGGCAGATACGCAGTATTTT
D gene: NA
V gene: TRBV7-9
clone size: NA
J gene: TRBJ2-3

CDR3 protein: CASSSSGYEQYF
CDR3 DNA: TGTGCCAGCAGTTCTAGCGGATACGAGCAGTACTTC
D gene: TRBD2
V gene: TRBV2
clone size: NA
J gene: TRBJ2-7

CDR3 protein: CASSLASGRSYNEQFF
CDR3 DNA: TGTGCCAGCAGCTTGGCTAGCGGGAGATCCTACAATGAGCAGTTCTTC
D gene: TRBD2
V gene: TRBV5-6
clone size: NA
J gene: TRBJ2-1

CDR3 protein: CASSPRTGPRFFSSYNEQFF
CDR3 DNA: TGTGCCAGCAGCCCCCGGACAGGCCCTCGATTCTTTAGCTCCTACAATGAGCAGTTCTTC
D gene: TRBD1
V gene: TRBV3-1/TRBV3-2
clone size: NA
J gene: TRBJ2-1

CDR3 protein: CASSPDSYYRGLSHGYTF
CDR3 DNA: TGTGCCAGCAGCCCCGACTCTTACTACAGGGGGCTATCCCATGGCTACACCTTC
D gene: TRBD1
V gene: TRBV6-2/TRBV6-3
clone size: NA
J gene: TRBJ1-2

CDR3 protein: CASSRGTSGEYEQYF
CDR3 DNA: TGTGCCAGCAGCCGGGGGACTAGCGGAGAATACGAGCAGTACTTC
D gene: TRBD2
V gene: TRBV7-9
clone size: NA
J gene: TRBJ2-7

CDR3 protein: CSVESSGNTIYF
CDR3 DNA: TGCAGCGTTGAGAGCTCTGGAAACACCATATATTTT
D gene: NA
V gene: TRBV29-1
clone size: NA
J gene: TRBJ1-3